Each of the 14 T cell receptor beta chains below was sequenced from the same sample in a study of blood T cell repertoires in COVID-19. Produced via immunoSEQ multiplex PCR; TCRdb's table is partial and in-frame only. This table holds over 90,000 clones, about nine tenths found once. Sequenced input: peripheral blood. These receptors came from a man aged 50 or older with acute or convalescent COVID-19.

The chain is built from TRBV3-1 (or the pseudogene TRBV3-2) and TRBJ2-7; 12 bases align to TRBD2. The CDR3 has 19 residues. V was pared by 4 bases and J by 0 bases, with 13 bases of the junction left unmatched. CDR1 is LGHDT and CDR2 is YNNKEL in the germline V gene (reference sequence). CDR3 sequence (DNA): TGTGCCAGCAGCCGAGGACTAGCGGGGACTAGAACCAGCTCCTACGAGCAGTACTTC. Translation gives CASSRGLAGTRTSSYEQYF.

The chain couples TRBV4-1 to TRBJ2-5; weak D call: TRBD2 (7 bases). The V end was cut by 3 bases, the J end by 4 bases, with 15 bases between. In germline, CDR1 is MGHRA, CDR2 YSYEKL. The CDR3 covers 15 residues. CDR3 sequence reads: CASSHLQGGTETQYF. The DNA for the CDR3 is TGCGCCAGCAGCCACCTACAGGGAGGGACAGAGACCCAGTACTTC.

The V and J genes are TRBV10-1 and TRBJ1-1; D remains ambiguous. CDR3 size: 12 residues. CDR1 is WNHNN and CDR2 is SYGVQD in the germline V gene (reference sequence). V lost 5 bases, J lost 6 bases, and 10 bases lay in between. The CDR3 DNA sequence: TGCGCCAGCAGTCAGGAGGGCTCTGAAGCTTTCTTT. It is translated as CASSQEGSEAFF.

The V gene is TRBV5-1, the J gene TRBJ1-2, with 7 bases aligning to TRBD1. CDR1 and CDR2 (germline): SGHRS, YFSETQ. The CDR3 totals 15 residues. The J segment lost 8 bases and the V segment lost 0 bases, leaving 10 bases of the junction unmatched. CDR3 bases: TGCGCCAGCAGCTTGGGGACTACAGGGGCGGGCGGCTACACCTTC. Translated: CASSLGTTGAGGYTF.

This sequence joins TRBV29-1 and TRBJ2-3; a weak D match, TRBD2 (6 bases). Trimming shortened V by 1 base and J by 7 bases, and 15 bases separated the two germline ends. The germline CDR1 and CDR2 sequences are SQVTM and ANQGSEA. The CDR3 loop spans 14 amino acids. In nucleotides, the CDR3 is TGCAGCGTTGAAGGGATAGCGGAGGGGAATACGCAGTATTTT. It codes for CSVEGIAEGNTQYF.

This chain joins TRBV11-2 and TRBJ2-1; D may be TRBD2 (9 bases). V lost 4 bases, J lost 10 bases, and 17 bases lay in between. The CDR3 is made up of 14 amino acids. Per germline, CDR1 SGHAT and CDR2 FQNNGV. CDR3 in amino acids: CASSSQGGLAEQFF. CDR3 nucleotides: TGTGCCAGCAGCTCACAGGGGGGACTAGCCGAGCAGTTCTTC.

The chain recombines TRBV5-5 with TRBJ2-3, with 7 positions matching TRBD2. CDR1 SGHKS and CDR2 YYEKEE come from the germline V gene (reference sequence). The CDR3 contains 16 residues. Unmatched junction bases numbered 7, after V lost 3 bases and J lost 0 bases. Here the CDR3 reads CASSSLAGLSTDTQYF. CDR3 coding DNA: TGTGCCAGCAGCTCCTTAGCGGGCCTAAGCACAGATACGCAGTATTTT. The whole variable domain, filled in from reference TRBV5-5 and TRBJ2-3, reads DAGVTQSPTHLIKTRGQQVTLRCSPISGHKSVSWYQQVLGQGPQFIFQYYEKEERGRGNFPDRFSARQFPNYSSELNVNALLLGDSALYLCASSSLAGLSTDTQYFGPGTRLTVL.

The CDR3: CASGLVWGSSTDTQYF. The CDR3 region has the DNA TGTGCTAGTGGTTTGGTATGGGGCAGCAGCACAGATACGCAGTATTTT. The J gene is TRBJ2-3, the V gene TRBV12-5, with D maybe TRBD1 (5 bases). CDR3 length: 16 residues. Germline CDR1 is LGHNT and CDR2 is FRNRAP. Trimming stripped 0 bases from V and 0 bases from J, with 10 bases between.

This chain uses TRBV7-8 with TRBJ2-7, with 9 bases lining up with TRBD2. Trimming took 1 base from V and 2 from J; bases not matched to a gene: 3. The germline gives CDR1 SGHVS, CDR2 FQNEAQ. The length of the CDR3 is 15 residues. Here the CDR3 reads CASSLGASGTYEQYF. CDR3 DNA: TGTGCCAGCAGCTTAGGTGCTAGCGGGACCTACGAGCAGTACTTC.

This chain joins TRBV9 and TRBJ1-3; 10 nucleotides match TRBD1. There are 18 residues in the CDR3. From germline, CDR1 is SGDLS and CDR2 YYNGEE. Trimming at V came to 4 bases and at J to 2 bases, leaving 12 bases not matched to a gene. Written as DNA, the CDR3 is TGTGCCAGCAGCCTCCCACCGGGACAGGGGCCCGCTGGAAACACCATATATTTT. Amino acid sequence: CASSLPPGQGPAGNTIYF.

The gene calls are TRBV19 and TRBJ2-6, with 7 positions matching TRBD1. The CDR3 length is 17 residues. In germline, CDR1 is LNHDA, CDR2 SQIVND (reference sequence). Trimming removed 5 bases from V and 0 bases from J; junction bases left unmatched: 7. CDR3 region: CASSPRQGDSGANVLTF. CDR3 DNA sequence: TGTGCCAGTAGTCCCCGACAGGGAGACTCTGGGGCCAACGTCCTGACTTTC.

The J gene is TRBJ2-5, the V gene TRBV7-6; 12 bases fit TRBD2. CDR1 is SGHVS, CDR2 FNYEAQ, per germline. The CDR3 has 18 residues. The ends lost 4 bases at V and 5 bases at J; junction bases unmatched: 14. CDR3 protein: CASSSNPGLAGRRETQYF. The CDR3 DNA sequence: TGTGCCAGCAGCTCTAACCCAGGACTAGCGGGAAGACGGGAGACCCAGTACTTC.

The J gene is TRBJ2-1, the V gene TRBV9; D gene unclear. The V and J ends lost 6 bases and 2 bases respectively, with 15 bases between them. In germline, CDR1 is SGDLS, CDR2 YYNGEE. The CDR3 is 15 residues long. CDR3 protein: CASTSQSRAYNEQFF. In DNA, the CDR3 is TGTGCCAGCACCTCTCAATCGAGAGCCTACAATGAGCAGTTCTTC.

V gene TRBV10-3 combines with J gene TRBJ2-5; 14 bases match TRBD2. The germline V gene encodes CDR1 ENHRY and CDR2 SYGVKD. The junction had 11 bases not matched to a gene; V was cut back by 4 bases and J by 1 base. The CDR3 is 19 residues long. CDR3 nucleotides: TGTGCCATCAGTGGAGGGACTAGCGGGAGTTATGGAGGCCAAGAGACCCAGTACTTC. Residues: CAISGGTSGSYGGQETQYF.